Detailed here is one T cell receptor (beta chain). Its antigen is not known. This specimen belongs to a study of T cell repertoires in cytomegalovirus infection. The study, taken as a whole, reports: HLA-C-restricted TCR beta clonotypes specific for CMV led the ex vivo response.

TCRdb re-called the reads through MiXCR, storing one row per CDR3 protein. This sample carries about 920,000 distinct CDR3 sequences, 25% to 40% of them seen once, and the ten largest clones take around an eighth. CDR1 SGHVS and CDR2 FNYEAQ come from the germline V gene. V lost 5 bases and J 11 bases, leaving 15 bases between the germline ends. This CDR3 contains 12 residues. This chain links TRBV7-6 with TRBJ1-1; no clear D gene. This specimen was cultured CD8+ T cells from PBMCs, taken from culture after CMV antigen stimulation. The sequence was obtained from a human donor in good health (CMV status not recorded). Some clones in this sample may be carry-over from other donors' samples. The DNA for the CDR3 is TGTGCCAGCAGCACGGGCACAGAGCGGGCTTTCTTT. It translates to CASSTGTERAFF. Full variable domain (remainder filled in from reference TRBV7-6 and TRBJ1-1): GAGVSQSPRYKVTKRGQDVALRCDPISGHVSLYWYRQALGQGPEFLTYFNYEAQQDKSGLPNDRFSAERPEGSISTLTIQRTEQRDSAMYRCASSTGTERAFFGQGTRLTVV.